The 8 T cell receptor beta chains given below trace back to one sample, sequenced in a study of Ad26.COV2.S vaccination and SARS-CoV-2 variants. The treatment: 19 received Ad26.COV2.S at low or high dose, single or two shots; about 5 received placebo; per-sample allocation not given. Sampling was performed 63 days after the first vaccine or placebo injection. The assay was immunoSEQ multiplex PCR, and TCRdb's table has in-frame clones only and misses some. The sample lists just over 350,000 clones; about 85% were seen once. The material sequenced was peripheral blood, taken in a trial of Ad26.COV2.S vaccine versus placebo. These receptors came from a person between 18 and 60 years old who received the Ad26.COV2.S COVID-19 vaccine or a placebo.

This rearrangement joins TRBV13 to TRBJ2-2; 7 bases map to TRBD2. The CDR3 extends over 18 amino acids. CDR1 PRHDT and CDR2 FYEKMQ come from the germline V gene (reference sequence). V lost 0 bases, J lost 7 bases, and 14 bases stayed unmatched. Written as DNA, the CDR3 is TGTGCCAGCAGCTTAGGAGTAGGAAGCGGGATGGGTGTCGGGGAGCTGTTTTTT. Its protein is CASSLGVGSGMGVGELFF.

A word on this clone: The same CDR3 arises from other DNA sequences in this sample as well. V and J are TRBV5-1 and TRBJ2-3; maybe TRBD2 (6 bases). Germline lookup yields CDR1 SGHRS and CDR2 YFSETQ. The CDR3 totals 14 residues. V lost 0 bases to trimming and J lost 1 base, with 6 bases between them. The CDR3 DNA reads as TGCGCCAGCAGCTTGGCGGGGGGCACAGATACGCAGTATTTT. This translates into CASSLAGGTDTQYF.

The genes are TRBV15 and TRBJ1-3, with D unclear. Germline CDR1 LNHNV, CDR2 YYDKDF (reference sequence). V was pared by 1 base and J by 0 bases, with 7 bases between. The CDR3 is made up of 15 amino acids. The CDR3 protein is CATSRGQFSGNTIYF. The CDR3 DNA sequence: TGTGCCACCAGCAGAGGCCAGTTCTCTGGAAACACCATATATTTT.

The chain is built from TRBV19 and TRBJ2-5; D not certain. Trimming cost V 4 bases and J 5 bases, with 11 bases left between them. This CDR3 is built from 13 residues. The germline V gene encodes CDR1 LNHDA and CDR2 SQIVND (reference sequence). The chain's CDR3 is CASSTSNWETQYF. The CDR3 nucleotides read TGTGCCAGTAGTACGTCCAACTGGGAGACCCAGTACTTC.

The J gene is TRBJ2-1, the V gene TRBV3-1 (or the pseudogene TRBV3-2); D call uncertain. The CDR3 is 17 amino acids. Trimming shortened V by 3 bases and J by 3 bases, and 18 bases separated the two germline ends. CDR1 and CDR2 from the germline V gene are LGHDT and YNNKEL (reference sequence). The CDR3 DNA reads TGTGCCAGCAGCCACGTAGCATTGGGGTCCCTCTACAATGAGCAGTTCTTC. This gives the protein CASSHVALGSLYNEQFF.

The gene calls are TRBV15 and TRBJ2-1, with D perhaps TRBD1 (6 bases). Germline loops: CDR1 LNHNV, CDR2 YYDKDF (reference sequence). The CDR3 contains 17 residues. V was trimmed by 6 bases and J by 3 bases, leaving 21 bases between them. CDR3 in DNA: TGTGCCACCAGAGCTTTTCCGGGACAAACTATCTACAATGAGCAGTTCTTC. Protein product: CATRAFPGQTIYNEQFF.

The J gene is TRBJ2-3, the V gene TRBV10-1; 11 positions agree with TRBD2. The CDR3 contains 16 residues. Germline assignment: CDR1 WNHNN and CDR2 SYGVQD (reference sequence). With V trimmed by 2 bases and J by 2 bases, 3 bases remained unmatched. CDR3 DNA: TGCGCCAGCAGTGAGGGGACTAGCGGCTACACAGATACGCAGTATTTT. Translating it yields CASSEGTSGYTDTQYF.

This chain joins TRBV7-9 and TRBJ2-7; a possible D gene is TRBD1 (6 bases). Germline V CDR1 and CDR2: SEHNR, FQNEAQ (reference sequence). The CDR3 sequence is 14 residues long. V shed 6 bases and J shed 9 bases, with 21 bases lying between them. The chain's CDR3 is CASSATVQGSRQYF. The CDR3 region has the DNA TGTGCCAGCAGTGCCACGGTACAGGGCTCGCGGCAGTACTTC.